The 3 T cell receptor beta chains reported below all come from one sample, sequenced in a study of blood T cell repertoires in COVID-19. Sequencing was performed with immunoSEQ multiplex PCR; in TCRdb, only in-frame clones are kept and a portion is missing. The sample has roughly 250,000 clones; about 89% are singletons. The sequenced sample was peripheral blood. These TCRs come from a man aged 25-45 years with acute or convalescent COVID-19.

This clone has just a few counts. The chain is built from TRBV21-1 and TRBJ2-2; the table gives TRBD2 as D, unverified against the DNA. TRBV21-1 is deemed a pseudogene. The CDR3 covers 17 residues. CDR3 in amino acids: CASSKNGESKRSGELFF. The CDR3 DNA is TGTGCCAGCAGCAAAAACGGAGAGTCTAAGCGTTCCGGGGAGCTGTTTTTT.

The J gene is TRBJ2-1, the V gene TRBV3-1 (or the pseudogene TRBV3-2); no clear D gene. Germline CDR1 is LGHDT and CDR2 is YNNKEL (reference sequence). The CDR3 runs to 15 residues. The germline V and J ends were trimmed by 4 bases and 1 base, with 11 bases remaining between them. The CDR3: CASSPMPESYNEQFF. The CDR3 DNA reads TGTGCCAGCAGCCCTATGCCCGAGTCCTACAATGAGCAGTTCTTC.

The chain has TRBV14 and TRBJ2-1, with TRBD2 identical over 9 bases. The CDR3 sequence is 14 residues long. Germline assignment: CDR1 SGHDN and CDR2 FVKESK. J gave up 9 bases and V 5 bases, and 8 bases lay outside the gene matches. CDR3 residues: CASSRRGGPGEQFF. The CDR3 DNA reads TGTGCCAGCAGCAGGCGGGGGGGCCCAGGTGAGCAGTTCTTC.